Frequency places the clone carrying this T cell receptor (beta chain) as medium-sized. Per germline, CDR1 LNHNV and CDR2 YYDKDF (reference sequence). The CDR3 runs 14 residues. This sample was included in a study of human CD8 memory T cell subsets. UMI-labeled 5' RACE produced the TCR beta libraries. TCRdb reprocessed the 5' RACE reads; each CDR3 protein has one entry and no DNA is given. This sample's table reports 6,500 to 8,000 distinct CDR3 sequences. This receptor was obtained from a human donor in good health. V and J are TRBV15 and TRBJ1-4; TCRdb gives TRBD1 as the D gene, but with no DNA this cannot be confirmed. The sequencing input was CD8+ T cells from PBMCs. This chain's CDR3 is CATSTGQGEEKLFF.